Presented here are 17 T cell receptor beta chains from one specimen sequenced in a study of blood T cell repertoires in COVID-19. Method: immunoSEQ multiplex PCR; TCRdb's copy keeps in-frame clones and lacks some. The sample contains 95,000 to 150,000 clones, 81% of which appear only once. Sequenced input: peripheral blood. All receptors derive from a man younger than 40 with COVID-19, enrolled during active disease.

This rearrangement joins TRBV19 to TRBJ2-7, with D possibly being TRBD2 (6 bases). The germline CDR1 and CDR2 sequences are LNHDA and SQIVND (reference sequence). Trimming cost V 7 bases and J 5 bases, with 24 bases left between them. The CDR3 is 16 amino acids. This chain's CDR3 is CASTPGWNGSLDEQYF. As DNA, the CDR3 is TGTGCCAGTACCCCAGGGTGGAACGGGAGTTTGGACGAGCAGTACTTC.

This chain joins TRBV6-5 and TRBJ2-5, with TRBD2 as a possible D gene (7 bases). Per the germline V gene, CDR1 is MNHEY and CDR2 is SVGAGI. The CDR3 contains 15 residues. V was clipped by 5 bases and J by 2 bases, with 15 bases between them. The CDR3 spells CASSKGGVGQETQYF. DNA of the CDR3: TGTGCCAGCAGTAAGGGGGGGGTTGGACAAGAGACCCAGTACTTC.

Of note for this clone: Other DNA sequences in this sample translate to the same CDR3. J is TRBJ2-2 and V is TRBV19, with 7 nucleotides matching TRBD1. This CDR3 contains 14 residues. Germline trimming cut 3 bases from V and 5 bases from J; bases unmatched to any gene: 3. The germline gives CDR1 LNHDA, CDR2 SQIVND (reference sequence). The CDR3 bases are TGTGCCAGTAGTATCTCACAGGGGACCGGGGAGCTGTTTTTT. Its protein product is CASSISQGTGELFF.

The CDR3 bases are TGTGCCAGCAGTTACTCGGGGGGGCTTGGTTCACCCCTCCACTTT. This sequence encodes CASSYSGGLGSPLHF. V is TRBV6-5 and J is TRBJ1-6; D might be TRBD1 (6 bases). In germline, CDR1 is MNHEY, CDR2 SVGAGI. The CDR3 is 15 residues long. V was pared by 0 bases and J by 9 bases, with 12 bases between.

V and J are TRBV5-5 and TRBJ1-1, with D possibly TRBD1 on 6 matching bases. CDR3 size: 15 residues. V shed 4 bases and J shed 0 bases, with 13 bases lying between them. The germline CDR1 and CDR2 sequences are SGHKS and YYEKEE (reference sequence). CDR3 DNA: TGTGCCAGCAGCCTCCGGACAGTAATGAACACTGAAGCTTTCTTT. Protein: CASSLRTVMNTEAFF.

This sequence joins TRBV7-2 and TRBJ2-3, with D tentatively TRBD1 (7 bases). The CDR3 is made up of 19 amino acids. Germline V gene data show CDR1 as SGHTA and CDR2 as FQGNSA. Trimming left V 4 bases short and J 3 bases short, with 26 bases between. Here the CDR3 reads CASSSYSTCQGGRTDTQYF. In DNA form, the CDR3 reads TGTGCCAGCAGCTCTTACAGTACTTGTCAGGGGGGCCGTACAGATACGCAGTATTTT. Variable domain in full (rest from reference TRBV7-2 and TRBJ2-3): GAGVSQSPSNKVTEKGKDVELRCDPISGHTALYWYRQSLGQGLEFLIYFQGNSAPDKSGLPSDRFSAERTGGSVSTLTIQRTQQEDSAVYLCASSSYSTCQGGRTDTQYFGPGTRLTVL.

About this clone: Different DNA sequences within this sample yield the same CDR3. This sequence joins TRBV14 and TRBJ1-2, with a tentative D call TRBD1 (5 bases). V was trimmed by 0 bases and J by 7 bases, leaving 6 bases between them. Looked up from germline, CDR1 is SGHDN and CDR2 is FVKESK. The CDR3 sequence is 12 residues long. The CDR3 DNA reads TGTGCCAGCAGCCAAGACAGGGTTGGCTACACCTTC. Translation gives CASSQDRVGYTF.

The rearrangement links TRBV5-1 to TRBJ1-2; unclear D gene. Deletions cut 0 bases from V and 10 bases from J, with 10 bases between. Germline-derived CDR1 and CDR2 are SGHRS and YFSETQ. The CDR3 sequence is 12 residues long. The CDR3 region has the DNA TGCGCCAGCAGCTTGGATACCGACAACTACACCTTC. It specifies CASSLDTDNYTF.

This sequence joins TRBV7-9 and TRBJ1-2; D remains ambiguous. The CDR3 totals 13 residues. Trimming left V 6 bases short and J 4 bases short, with 12 bases between. Per the germline V gene, CDR1 is SEHNR and CDR2 is FQNEAQ (reference sequence). The CDR3 DNA follows: TGTGCCAGCAGGCCTACAGCGGTCTATGGCTACACCTTC. Translating gives CASRPTAVYGYTF.

The table lists this clone with a count of one. The chain is built from TRBV5-1 and TRBJ2-2; 7 bases are shared with TRBD1. The J segment lost 6 bases and the V segment lost 4 bases, leaving 3 bases of the junction unmatched. CDR3 length equals 13 residues. In germline, CDR1 is SGHRS, CDR2 YFSETQ. CDR3 region: CASSETGPGELFF. The CDR3 DNA reads as TGCGCCAGCAGCGAGACAGGGCCCGGGGAGCTGTTTTTT.

This clone showed up just once. CDR3 DNA sequence: TGTGCCACCAGTGACCCACAGGGGGCGGGTCAGCCCCAGCATTTT. Protein: CATSDPQGAGQPQHF. The chain employs TRBV24-1 and TRBJ1-5, with TRBD1 identical over 9 bases. CDR3 size: 15 residues. Trimming cost V 4 bases and J 6 bases; bases outside gene matches: 6. Germline lookup yields CDR1 KGHDR and CDR2 SFDVKD.

The chain is built from TRBV28 and TRBJ2-5, with TRBD1 matching 9 bases. Germline V gives CDR1 MDHEN, CDR2 SYDVKM. The V gene end was trimmed by 4 bases and the J gene end by 5 bases; junction bases not matched to a gene: 8. The CDR3 has 15 residues. The CDR3 protein is CASSSAGTGWETQYF. CDR3 nucleotides: TGTGCCAGCAGTTCAGCAGGGACAGGGTGGGAGACCCAGTACTTC.

This clone appeared a few times. This chain links TRBV29-1 with TRBJ2-2, with D maybe TRBD2 (5 bases). The CDR3 totals 14 residues. Germline loops: CDR1 SQVTM, CDR2 ANQGSEA. The V end was cut by 5 bases, the J end by 1 base, with 11 bases between. In DNA, the CDR3 is TGCAGCGTTTCCGGGATCATGAACACCGGGGAGCTGTTTTTT. The encoded protein is CSVSGIMNTGELFF.

The rearrangement links TRBV15 to TRBJ1-2; 11 nucleotides match TRBD1. The CDR3 totals 15 residues. Germline V gene sequence: CDR1 LNHNV, CDR2 YYDKDF (reference sequence). After removal of 3 bases from V and 4 bases from J, the junction contained 4 bases not matched to a gene. CDR3 coding DNA: TGTGCCACCAGCAGGGGGGGACAGGGGGTCTATGGCTACACCTTC. Protein product: CATSRGGQGVYGYTF.

V and J are TRBV11-3 and TRBJ2-3, with 9 bases that match TRBD1. This CDR3 comprises 14 residues. CDR1 is SGHNT, CDR2 YENEEA, per germline. V lost 5 bases, J lost 5 bases, and 5 bases stayed unmatched. The CDR3 loop reads CASSGTGLGDTQYF. DNA for the CDR3: TGTGCCAGCAGCGGGACAGGGCTCGGAGATACGCAGTATTTT.

This chain joins TRBV30 and TRBJ2-7; 7 nucleotides agree with TRBD2. The CDR3 loop spans 13 amino acids. V was clipped by 0 bases and J by 4 bases; unmatched bases: 3. Germline V lookup: CDR1 GTSNPN, CDR2 SVGIG (reference sequence). The CDR3 protein is CAWSVGRGYEQYF. CDR3 bases: TGTGCCTGGAGTGTAGGGAGGGGTTACGAGCAGTACTTC.

The chain has TRBV30 and TRBJ1-5; the D gene is possibly TRBD1 (6 bases). V dropped 4 bases and J dropped 3 bases, with 10 bases sitting between them. Germline V gene sequence: CDR1 GTSNPN, CDR2 SVGIG (reference sequence). The CDR3 is made up of 13 amino acids. CDR3 nucleotides: TGTGCCTGGAAAGGGGGTCTCAATCAGCCCCAGCATTTT. It is translated as CAWKGGLNQPQHF.